This paragraph covers one T cell receptor beta chain sequence. This sample is part of a study of blood T cell repertoires in COVID-19. In the study's own analysis: The assay estimated nucleated cells by amplifying reference gene primers. TCRdb's table, derived via immunoSEQ multiplex PCR, lists solely in-frame clones and lacks some. V and J calls and clone size are given by that table; D and trimming were obtained from the DNA. The table lists around 260,000 clones, around 87% of them singletons. The source is a woman between 50 and 59 years old with acute or convalescent COVID-19. The source material was peripheral blood.

The DNA of the CDR3 is TGTGCCAGCAGCTTGGGGGGCGGACCCCCACAGCATTTT. This encodes CASSLGGGPPQHF. The chain has TRBV5-6 and TRBJ1-5; D perhaps matches TRBD1 (5 bases). CDR3 size: 13 residues. Germline CDR1 is SGHDT and CDR2 is YYEEEE. V dropped 0 bases and J dropped 13 bases, with 14 bases sitting between them.